Only one count was recorded for the clone carrying this TCR beta chain. Antigen: not known. This sample is drawn from a study of cytomegalovirus exposure and HLA in healthy donors. Across the study: Drawn from HLA-typed donors, some 80 million unique TCRs were held in an early data release. Study conclusions and caveats: The records held CMV serostatus as the only immune exposure information. The listing of about 150 TCR beta chains classed them as cytomegalovirus-associated.

In the PCR, 60 Vbeta and 13 Jbeta primers were used. Sequenced by immunoSEQ multiplex PCR; TCRdb stores in-frame clones only, minus some. The data contain approximately 140,000 clones, under 85% of them singletons. The TCR originated in a man between 18 and 35 years old in good health and CMV-seronegative. The sample consisted of PBMCs.

The CDR3 DNA reads TGTGCCAGCAGTTACGGGACAGCTAACACTGAAGCTTTCTTT. This codes for CASSYGTANTEAFF. J is TRBJ1-1 and V is TRBV7-2; 7 bases are a match to TRBD1. Trimming at V came to 6 bases and at J to 2 bases, leaving 6 bases not matched to a gene. This CDR3 contains 14 residues. Germline V gene lookup returns CDR1 SGHTA and CDR2 FQGNSA.